This T cell receptor beta chain emerged from a study of shared clonotypes between healthy human individuals. Caucasian adults living in Nashville, Tennessee, provided all samples. The assay ran at deep level. The repertoire was sequenced with immunoSEQ multiplex PCR; TCRdb's copy has only in-frame clones and lacks some. The table has 470,000 or so clones, about 84% seen once; the top ten hold approximately 11%. This clone was seen a single time. This clonotype was obtained from a woman between 40 and 55 years old in good health. Some clones in this sample may be carry-over from other donors' samples. The sequencing sample was made of PBMCs.

CDR3 sequence: CASSLRVLAGDYTGELFF. The CDR3 nucleotides are TGCGCCAGCAGCTTGCGAGTACTAGCGGGAGACTACACCGGGGAGCTGTTTTTT. The chain employs TRBV5-1 and TRBJ2-2; 11 bases are a match to TRBD2. Germline trimming cut 1 base from V and 3 bases from J; bases unmatched to any gene: 8. The CDR3 consists of 18 residues. In germline, CDR1 is SGHRS, CDR2 YFSETQ.